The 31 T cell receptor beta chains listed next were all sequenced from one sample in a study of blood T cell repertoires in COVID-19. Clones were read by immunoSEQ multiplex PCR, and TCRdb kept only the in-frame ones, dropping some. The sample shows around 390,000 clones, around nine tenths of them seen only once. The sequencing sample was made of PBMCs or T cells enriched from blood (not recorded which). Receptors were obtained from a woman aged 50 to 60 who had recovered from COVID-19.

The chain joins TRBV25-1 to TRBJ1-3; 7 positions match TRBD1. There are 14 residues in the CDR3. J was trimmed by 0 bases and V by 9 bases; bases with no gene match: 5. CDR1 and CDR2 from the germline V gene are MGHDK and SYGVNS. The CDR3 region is CARRQGCSGNTIYF. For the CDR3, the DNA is TGTGCCAGGCGACAGGGATGCTCTGGAAACACCATATATTTT.

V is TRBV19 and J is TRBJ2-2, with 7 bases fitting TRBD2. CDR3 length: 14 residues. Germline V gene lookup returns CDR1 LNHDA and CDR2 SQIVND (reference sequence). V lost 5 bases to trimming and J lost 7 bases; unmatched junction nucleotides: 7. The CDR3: CASSYRPGGGELFF. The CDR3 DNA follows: TGTGCCAGTAGTTACAGGCCGGGAGGCGGGGAGCTGTTTTTT.

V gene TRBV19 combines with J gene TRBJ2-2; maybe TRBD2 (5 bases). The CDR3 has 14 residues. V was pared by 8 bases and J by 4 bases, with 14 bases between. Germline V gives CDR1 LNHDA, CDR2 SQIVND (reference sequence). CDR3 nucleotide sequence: TGTGCCAGTGGCGAGGGTTCGGGCACCGGGGAGCTGTTTTTT. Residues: CASGEGSGTGELFF.

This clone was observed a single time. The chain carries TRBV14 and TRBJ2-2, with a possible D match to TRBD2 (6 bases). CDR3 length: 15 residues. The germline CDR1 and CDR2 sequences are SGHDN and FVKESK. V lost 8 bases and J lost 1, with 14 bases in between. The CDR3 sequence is CASRGLGGNTGELFF. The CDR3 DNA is TGTGCCAGCCGTGGGCTCGGGGGGAACACCGGGGAGCTGTTTTTT.

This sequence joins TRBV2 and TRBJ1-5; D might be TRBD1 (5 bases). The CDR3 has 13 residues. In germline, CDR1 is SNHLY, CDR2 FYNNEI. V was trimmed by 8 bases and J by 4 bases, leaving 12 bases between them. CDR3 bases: TGTGCCAGCCGCCGGGACTTTAATCAGCCCCAGCATTTT. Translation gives CASRRDFNQPQHF.

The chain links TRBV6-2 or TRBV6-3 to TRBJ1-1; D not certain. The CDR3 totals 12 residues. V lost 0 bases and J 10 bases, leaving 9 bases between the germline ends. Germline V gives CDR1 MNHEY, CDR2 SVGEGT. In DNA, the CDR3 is TGTGCCAGCAGTTACTCGCCAGCGAGAGCTTTCTTT. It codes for CASSYSPARAFF.

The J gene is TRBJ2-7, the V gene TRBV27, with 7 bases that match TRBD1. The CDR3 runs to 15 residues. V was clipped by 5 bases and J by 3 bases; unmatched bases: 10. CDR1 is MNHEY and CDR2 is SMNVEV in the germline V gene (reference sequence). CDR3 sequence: CASSVETGKLYEQYF. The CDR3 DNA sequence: TGTGCCAGCAGTGTCGAGACAGGGAAACTCTACGAGCAGTACTTC.

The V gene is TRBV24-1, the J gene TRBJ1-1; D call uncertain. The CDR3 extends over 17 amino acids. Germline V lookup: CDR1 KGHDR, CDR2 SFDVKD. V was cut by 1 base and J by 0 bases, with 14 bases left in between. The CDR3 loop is CATSDFESLYLNTEAFF. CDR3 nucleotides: TGTGCCACCAGTGATTTTGAGTCCCTTTACCTGAACACTGAAGCTTTCTTT.

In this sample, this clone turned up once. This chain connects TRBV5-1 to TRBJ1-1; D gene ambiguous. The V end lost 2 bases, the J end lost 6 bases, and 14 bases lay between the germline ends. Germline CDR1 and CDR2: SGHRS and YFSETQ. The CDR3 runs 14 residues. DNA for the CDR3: TGCGCCAGCAGCTTAGGGTTTTTGGGAGCTGAAGCTTTCTTT. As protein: CASSLGFLGAEAFF.

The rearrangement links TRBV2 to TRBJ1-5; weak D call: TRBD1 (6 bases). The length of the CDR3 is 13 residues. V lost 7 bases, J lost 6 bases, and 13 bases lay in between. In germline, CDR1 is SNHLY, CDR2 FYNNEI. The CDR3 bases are TGTGCCAGCACAAGAGGGGGATCTCAGCCCCAGCATTTT. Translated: CASTRGGSQPQHF.

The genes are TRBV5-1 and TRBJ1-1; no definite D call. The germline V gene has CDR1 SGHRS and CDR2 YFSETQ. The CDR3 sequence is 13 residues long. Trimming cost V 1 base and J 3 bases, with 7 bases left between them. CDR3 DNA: TGCGCCAGCAGCTTGTACGAGGACACTGAAGCTTTCTTT. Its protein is CASSLYEDTEAFF.

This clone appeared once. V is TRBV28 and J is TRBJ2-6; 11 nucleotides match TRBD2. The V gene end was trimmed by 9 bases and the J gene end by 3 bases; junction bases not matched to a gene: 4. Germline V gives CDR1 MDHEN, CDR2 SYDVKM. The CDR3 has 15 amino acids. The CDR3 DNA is TGTGCCAGTACTAGCGGGGGCCTTGGGGCCAACGTCCTGACTTTC. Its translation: CASTSGGLGANVLTF.

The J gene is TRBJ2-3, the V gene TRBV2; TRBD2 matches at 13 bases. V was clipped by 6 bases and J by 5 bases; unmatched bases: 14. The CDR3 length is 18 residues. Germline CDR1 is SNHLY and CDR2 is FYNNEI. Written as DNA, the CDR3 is TGTGCCAGCAGGGCTACTAGCGGGGGGGCCGGTTTTAGAGATACGCAGTATTTT. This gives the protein CASRATSGGAGFRDTQYF.

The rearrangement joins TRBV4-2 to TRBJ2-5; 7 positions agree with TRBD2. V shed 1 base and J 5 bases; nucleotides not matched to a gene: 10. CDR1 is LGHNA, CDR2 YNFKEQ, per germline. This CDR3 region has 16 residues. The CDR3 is CASSQVGLAVGETQYF. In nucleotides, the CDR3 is TGTGCCAGCAGCCAAGTTGGCCTAGCGGTTGGTGAGACCCAGTACTTC.

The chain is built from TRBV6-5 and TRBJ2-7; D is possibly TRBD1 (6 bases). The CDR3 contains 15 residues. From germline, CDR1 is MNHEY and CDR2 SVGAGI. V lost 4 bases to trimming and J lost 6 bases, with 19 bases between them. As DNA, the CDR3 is TGTGCCAGCAGTTTGTACAGGGATGGCCCCCTCGAGCAGTACTTC. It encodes CASSLYRDGPLEQYF.

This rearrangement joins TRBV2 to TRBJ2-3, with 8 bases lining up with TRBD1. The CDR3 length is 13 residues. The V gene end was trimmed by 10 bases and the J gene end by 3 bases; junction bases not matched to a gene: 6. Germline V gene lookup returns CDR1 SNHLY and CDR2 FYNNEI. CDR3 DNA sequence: TGTGCCAATGCAGGGGGCCGAACAGATACGCAGTATTTT. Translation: CANAGGRTDTQYF.

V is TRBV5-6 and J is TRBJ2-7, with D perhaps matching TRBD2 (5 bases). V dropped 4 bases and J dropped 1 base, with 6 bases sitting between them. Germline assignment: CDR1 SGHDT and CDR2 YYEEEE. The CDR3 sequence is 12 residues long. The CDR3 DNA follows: TGTGCCAGCAGCACGGGATCCTACGAGCAGTACTTC. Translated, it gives CASSTGSYEQYF.

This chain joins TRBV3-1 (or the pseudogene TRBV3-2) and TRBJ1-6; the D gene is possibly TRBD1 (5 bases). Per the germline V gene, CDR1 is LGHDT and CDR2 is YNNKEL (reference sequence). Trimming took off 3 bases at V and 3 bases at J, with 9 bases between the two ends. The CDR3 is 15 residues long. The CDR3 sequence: CASSQGPLYNSPLHF. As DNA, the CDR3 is TGTGCCAGCAGCCAGGGGCCCCTCTATAATTCACCCCTCCACTTT.

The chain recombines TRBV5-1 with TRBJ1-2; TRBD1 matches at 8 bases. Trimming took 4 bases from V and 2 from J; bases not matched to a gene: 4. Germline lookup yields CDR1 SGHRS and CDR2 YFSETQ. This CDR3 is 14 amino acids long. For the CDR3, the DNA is TGCGCCAGCAGCGATCGGACAGGGAACTATGGCTACACCTTC. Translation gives CASSDRTGNYGYTF. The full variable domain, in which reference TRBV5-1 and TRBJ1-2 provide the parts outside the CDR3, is KAGVTQTPRYLIKTRGQQVTLSCSPISGHRSVSWYQQTPGQGLQFLFEYFSETQRNKGNFPGRFSGRQFSNSRSEMNVSTLELGDSALYLCASSDRTGNYGYTFGSGTRLTVV.

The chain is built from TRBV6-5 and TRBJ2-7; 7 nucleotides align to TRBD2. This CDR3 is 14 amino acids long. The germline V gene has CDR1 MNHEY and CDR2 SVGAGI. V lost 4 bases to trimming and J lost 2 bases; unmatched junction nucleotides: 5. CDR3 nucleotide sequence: TGTGCCAGCAGTTTCGGGACTACCCCCTACGAGCAGTACTTC. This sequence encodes CASSFGTTPYEQYF.

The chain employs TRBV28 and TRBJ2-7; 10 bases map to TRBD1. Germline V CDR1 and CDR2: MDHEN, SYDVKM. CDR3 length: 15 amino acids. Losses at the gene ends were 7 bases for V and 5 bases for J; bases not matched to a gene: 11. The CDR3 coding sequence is TGTGCCAGCACCGTGCTGGGACAGGGGCGTCACGAGCAGTACTTC. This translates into CASTVLGQGRHEQYF.

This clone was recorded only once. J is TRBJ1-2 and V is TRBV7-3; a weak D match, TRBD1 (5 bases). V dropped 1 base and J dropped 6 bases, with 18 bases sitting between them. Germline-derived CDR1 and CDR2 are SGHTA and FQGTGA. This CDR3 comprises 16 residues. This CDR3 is CASSLSDREGVDGYTF. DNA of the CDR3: TGTGCCAGCAGCTTAAGTGACAGAGAAGGCGTGGATGGCTACACCTTC.

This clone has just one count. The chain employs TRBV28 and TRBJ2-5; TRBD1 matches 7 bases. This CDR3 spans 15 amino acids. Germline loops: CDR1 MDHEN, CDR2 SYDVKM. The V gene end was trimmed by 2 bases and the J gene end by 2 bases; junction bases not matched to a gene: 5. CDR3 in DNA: TGTGCCAGCAGTTTAACCGGGACAGCACAAGAGACCCAGTACTTC. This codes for CASSLTGTAQETQYF.

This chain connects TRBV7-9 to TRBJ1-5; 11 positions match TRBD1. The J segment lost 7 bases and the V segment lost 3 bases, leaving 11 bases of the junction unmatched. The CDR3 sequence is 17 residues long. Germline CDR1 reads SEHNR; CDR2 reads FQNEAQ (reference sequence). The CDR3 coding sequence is TGTGCCAGCAGCTTTGCTCCGGGACAGGGGGTCGGACAGCCCCAGCATTTT. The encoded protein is CASSFAPGQGVGQPQHF.

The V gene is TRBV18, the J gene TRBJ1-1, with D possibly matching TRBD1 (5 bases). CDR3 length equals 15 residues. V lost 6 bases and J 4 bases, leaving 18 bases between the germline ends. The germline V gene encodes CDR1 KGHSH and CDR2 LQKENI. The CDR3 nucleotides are TGTGCCAGCTCTATTAACAGCGGGGGATCCACTGAAGCTTTCTTT. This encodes CASSINSGGSTEAFF.

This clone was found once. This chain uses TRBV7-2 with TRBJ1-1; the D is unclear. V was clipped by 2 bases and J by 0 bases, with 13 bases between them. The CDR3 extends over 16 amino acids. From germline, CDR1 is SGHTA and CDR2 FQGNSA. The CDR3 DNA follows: TGTGCCAGCAGCTTATTTTCCGGAGGATTGAACACTGAAGCTTTCTTT. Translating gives CASSLFSGGLNTEAFF.

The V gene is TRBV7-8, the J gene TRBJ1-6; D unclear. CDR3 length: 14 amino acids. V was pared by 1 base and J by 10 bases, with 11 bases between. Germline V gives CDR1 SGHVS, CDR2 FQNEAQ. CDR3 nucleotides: TGTGCCAGCAGCTTAGTCCGTCCGGGGTCACCCCTCCACTTT. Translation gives CASSLVRPGSPLHF. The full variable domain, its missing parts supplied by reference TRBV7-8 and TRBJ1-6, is GAGVSQSPRYKVAKRGQDVALRCDPISGHVSLFWYQQALGQGPEFLTYFQNEAQLDKSGLPSDRFFAERPEGSVSTLKIQRTQQEDSAVYLCASSLVRPGSPLHFGNGTRLTVT.

The CDR3 bases are TGTGCTAGTTCACTCGCAACTAATGAAAAACTGTTTTTT. As protein: CASSLATNEKLFF. This sequence joins TRBV12-5 and TRBJ1-4; D ambiguous. Germline CDR1 LGHNT, CDR2 FRNRAP. The length of the CDR3 is 13 residues. The germline V and J ends were trimmed by 8 bases and 0 bases, with 7 bases remaining between them.

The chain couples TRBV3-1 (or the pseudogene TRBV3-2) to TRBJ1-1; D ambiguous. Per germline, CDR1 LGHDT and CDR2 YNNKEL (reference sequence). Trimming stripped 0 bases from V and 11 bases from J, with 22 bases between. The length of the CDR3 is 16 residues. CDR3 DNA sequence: TGTGCCAGCAGCCAAGAAGGCTTGGGCCCGGCCGGAGGGGCTTTCTTT. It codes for CASSQEGLGPAGGAFF.

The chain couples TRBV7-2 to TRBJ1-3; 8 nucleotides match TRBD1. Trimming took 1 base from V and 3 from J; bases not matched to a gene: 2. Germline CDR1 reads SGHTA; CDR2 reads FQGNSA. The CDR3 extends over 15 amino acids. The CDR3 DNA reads TGTGCCAGCAGCTTAGACAGGGGGGGTGGAAACACCATATATTTT. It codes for CASSLDRGGGNTIYF.

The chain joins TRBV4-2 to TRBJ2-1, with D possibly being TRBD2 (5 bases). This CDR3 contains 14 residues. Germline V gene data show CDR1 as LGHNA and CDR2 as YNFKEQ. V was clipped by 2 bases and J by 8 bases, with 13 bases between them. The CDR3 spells CASSQLGLAYEQFF. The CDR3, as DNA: TGTGCCAGCAGCCAATTAGGACTGGCTTATGAGCAGTTCTTC.